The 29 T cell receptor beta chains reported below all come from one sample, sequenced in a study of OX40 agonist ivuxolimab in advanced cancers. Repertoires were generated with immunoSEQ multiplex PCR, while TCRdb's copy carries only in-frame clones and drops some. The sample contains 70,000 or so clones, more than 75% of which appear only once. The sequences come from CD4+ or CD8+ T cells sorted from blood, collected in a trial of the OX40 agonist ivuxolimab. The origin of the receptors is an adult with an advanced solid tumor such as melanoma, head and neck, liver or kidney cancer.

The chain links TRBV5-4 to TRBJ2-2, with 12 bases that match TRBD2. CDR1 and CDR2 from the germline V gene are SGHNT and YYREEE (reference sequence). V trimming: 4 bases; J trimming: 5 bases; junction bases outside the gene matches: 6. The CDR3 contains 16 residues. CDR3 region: CASSPGLAGLTGELFF. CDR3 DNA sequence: TGTGCCAGCAGCCCGGGACTAGCGGGCTTAACCGGGGAGCTGTTTTTT.

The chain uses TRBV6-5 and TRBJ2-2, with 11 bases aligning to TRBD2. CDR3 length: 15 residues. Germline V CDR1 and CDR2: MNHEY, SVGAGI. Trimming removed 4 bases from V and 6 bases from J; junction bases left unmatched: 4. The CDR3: CASSLGLAVAGELFF. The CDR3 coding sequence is TGTGCCAGCAGTTTGGGACTAGCGGTGGCCGGGGAGCTGTTTTTT.

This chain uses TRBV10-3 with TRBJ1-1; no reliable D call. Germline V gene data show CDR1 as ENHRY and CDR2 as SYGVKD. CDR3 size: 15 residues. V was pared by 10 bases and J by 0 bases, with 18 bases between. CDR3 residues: CATDSRDGVNTEAFF. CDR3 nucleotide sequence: TGTGCCACGGACTCGAGGGATGGGGTGAACACTGAAGCTTTCTTT.

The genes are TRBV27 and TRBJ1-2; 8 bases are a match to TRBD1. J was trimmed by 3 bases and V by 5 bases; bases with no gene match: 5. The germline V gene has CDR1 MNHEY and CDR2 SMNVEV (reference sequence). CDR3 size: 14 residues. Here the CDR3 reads CASSPDRVDYGYTF. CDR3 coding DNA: TGTGCCAGCAGTCCGGACAGGGTCGACTATGGCTACACCTTC.

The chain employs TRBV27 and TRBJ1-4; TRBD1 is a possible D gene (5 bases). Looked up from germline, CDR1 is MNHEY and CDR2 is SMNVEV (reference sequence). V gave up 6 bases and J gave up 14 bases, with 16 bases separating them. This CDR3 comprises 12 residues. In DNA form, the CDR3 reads TGTGCCAGCAGGGACCAGGGATTTTCGCTGTTTTTT. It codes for CASRDQGFSLFF.

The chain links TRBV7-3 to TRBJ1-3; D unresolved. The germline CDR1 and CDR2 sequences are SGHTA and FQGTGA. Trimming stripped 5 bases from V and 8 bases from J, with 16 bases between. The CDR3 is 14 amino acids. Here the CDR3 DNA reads TGTGCCAGCAGCCTCGGACCACCGGAGGACACCATATATTTT. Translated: CASSLGPPEDTIYF.

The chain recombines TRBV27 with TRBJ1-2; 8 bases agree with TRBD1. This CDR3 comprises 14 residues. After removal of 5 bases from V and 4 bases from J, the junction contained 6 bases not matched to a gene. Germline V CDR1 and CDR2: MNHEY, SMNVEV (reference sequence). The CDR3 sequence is CASSGRTGTYGYTF. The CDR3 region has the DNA TGTGCCAGCAGTGGGAGGACAGGGACCTATGGCTACACCTTC.

CDR3 in DNA: TGTGCCAGCTCACCACCTAGCGGGGGGGCACACATTCAGTACTTC. Amino acids: CASSPPSGGAHIQYF. V usage is TRBV18 and J usage is TRBJ2-4; 11 bases fit TRBD2. The CDR3 sequence is 15 residues long. J was trimmed by 8 bases and V by 0 bases; bases with no gene match: 3. The germline V gene has CDR1 KGHSH and CDR2 LQKENI. The full variable domain, completed using reference TRBV18 and TRBJ2-4, is NAGVMQNPRHLVRRRGQEARLRCSPMKGHSHVYWYRQLPEEGLKFMVYLQKENIIDESGMPKERFSAEFPKEGPSILRIQQVVRGDSAAYFCASSPPSGGAHIQYFGAGTRLSVL.

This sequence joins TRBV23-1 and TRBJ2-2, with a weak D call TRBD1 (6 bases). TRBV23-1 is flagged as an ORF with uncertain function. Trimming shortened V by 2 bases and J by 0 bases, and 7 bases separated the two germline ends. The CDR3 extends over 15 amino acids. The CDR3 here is CASSQTGSNTGELFF. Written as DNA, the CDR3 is TGCGCCAGCAGTCAAACAGGGTCGAACACCGGGGAGCTGTTTTTT.

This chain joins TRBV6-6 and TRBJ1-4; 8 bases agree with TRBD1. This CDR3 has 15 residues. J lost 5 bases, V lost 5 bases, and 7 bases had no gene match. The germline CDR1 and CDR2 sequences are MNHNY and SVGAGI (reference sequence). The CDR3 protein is CASSRQGSENEKLFF. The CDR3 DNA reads TGTGCCAGCAGTAGACAGGGGTCAGAGAATGAAAAACTGTTTTTT.

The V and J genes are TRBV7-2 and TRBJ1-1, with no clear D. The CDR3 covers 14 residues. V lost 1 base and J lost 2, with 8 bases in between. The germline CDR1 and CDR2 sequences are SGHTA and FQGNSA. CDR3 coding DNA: TGTGCCAGCAGCTTAGTCTGGGGAAACACTGAAGCTTTCTTT. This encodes CASSLVWGNTEAFF.

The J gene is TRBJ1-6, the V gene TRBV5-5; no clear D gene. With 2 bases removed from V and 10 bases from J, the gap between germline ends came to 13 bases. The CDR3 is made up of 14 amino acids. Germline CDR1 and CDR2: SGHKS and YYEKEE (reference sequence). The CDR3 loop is CASSLSRVTSPLHF. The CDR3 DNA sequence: TGTGCCAGCAGCTTATCAAGGGTTACCTCACCCCTCCACTTT.

This chain's CDR3 is CASSLRWEQETQYF. CDR3 DNA sequence: TGTGCCAGCAGCCTACGATGGGAACAAGAGACCCAGTACTTC. The V gene is TRBV13, the J gene TRBJ2-5; no clear D. This CDR3 spans 14 amino acids. The germline V and J ends were trimmed by 5 bases and 2 bases, with 12 bases remaining between them. Germline assignment: CDR1 PRHDT and CDR2 FYEKMQ (reference sequence).

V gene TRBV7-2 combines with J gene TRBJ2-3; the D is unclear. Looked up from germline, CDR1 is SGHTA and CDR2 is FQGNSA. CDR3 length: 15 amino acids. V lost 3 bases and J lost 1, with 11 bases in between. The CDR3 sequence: CASSLMSRGTDTQYF. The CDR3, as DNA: TGTGCCAGCAGCTTGATGTCTCGGGGCACAGATACGCAGTATTTT.

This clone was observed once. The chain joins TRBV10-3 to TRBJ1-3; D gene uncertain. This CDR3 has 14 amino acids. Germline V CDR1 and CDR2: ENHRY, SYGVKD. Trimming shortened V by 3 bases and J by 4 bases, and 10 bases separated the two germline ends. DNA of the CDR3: TGTGCCATCAGTGACTCGGGCGGAGGAAACACCATATATTTT. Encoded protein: CAISDSGGGNTIYF.

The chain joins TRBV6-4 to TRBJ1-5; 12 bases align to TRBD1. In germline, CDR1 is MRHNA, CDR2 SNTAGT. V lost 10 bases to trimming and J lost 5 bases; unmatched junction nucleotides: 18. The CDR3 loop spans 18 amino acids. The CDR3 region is CAILRDRGPPLSYQPQHF. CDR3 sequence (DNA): TGTGCCATCCTCCGGGACAGGGGGCCTCCGCTCTCTTATCAGCCCCAGCATTTT.

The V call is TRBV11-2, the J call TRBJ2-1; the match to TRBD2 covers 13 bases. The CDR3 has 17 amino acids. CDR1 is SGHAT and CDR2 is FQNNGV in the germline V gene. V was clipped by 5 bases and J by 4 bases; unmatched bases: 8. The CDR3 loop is CASSAIPGLAGYNEQFF. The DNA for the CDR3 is TGTGCCAGCAGCGCCATACCGGGACTAGCGGGGTACAATGAGCAGTTCTTC.

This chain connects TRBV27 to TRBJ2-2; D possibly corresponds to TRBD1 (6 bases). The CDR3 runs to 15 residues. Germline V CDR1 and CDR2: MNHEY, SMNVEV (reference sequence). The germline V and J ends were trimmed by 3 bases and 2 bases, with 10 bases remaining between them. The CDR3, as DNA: TGTGCCAGCAGTTTCCGACAGGTTAACACCGGGGAGCTGTTTTTT. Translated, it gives CASSFRQVNTGELFF.

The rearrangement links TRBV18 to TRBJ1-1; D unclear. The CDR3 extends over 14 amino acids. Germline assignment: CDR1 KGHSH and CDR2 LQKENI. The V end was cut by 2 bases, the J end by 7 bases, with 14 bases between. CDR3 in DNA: TGTGCCAGCTCACCAACTCGGGTCGGCGGTGAAGCTTTCTTT. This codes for CASSPTRVGGEAFF.

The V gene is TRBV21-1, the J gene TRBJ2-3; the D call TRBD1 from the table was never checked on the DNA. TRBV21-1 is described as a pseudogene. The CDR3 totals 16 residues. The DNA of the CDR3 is TGTGCCAGCAGCAAAGGAGGTCACAGGGGGCCAGATACGCAGTATTTT. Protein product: CASSKGGHRGPDTQYF.

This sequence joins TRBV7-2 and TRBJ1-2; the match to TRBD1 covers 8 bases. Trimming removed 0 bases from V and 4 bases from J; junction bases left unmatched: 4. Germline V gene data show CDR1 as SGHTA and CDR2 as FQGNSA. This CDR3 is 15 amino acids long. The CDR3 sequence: CASSLALGQVYGYTF. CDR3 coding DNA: TGTGCCAGCAGCTTAGCATTGGGACAGGTCTATGGCTACACCTTC.

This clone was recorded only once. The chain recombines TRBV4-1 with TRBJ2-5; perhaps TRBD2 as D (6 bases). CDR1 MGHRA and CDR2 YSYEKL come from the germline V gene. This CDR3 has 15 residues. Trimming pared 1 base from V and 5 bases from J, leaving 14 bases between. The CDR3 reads CASSQVAVPRETQYF. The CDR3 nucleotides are TGCGCCAGCAGCCAAGTAGCGGTCCCAAGGGAGACCCAGTACTTC.

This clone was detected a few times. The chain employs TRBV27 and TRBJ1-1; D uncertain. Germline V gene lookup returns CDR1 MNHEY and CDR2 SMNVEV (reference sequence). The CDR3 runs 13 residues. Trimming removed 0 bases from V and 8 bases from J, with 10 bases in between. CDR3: CASSLSLLTEAFF. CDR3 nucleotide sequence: TGTGCCAGCAGTTTATCTTTGTTGACGGAAGCTTTCTTT.

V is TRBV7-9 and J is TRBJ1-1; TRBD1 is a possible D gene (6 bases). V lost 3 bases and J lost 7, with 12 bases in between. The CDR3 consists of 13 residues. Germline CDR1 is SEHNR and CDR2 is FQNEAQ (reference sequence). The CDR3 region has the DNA TGTGCCAGCAGCTTTGGGGGGCGAGTTGAAGCTTTCTTT. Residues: CASSFGGRVEAFF.

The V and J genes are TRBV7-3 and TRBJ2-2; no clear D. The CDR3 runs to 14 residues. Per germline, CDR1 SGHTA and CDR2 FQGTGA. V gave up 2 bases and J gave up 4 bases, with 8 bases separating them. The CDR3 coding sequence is TGTGCCAGCAGCTTAGTGGGTACCACCGGGGAGCTGTTTTTT. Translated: CASSLVGTTGELFF.

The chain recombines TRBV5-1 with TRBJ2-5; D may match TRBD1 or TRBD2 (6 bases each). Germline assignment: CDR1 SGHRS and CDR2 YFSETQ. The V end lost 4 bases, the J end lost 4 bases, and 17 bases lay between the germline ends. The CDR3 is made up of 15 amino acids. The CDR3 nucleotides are TGCGCCAGCAGCCGGGGGCCCTCAGTGGGAGAGACCCAGTACTTC. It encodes CASSRGPSVGETQYF.

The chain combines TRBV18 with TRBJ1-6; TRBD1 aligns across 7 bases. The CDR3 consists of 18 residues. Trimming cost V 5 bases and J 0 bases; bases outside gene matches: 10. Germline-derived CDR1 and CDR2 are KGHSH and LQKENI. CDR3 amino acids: CASSGSGQSSSYNSPLHF. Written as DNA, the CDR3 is TGTGCCAGCTCAGGCTCGGGACAGAGCAGCTCCTATAATTCACCCCTCCACTTT.

The CDR3 loop is CASSYRGPAYEQYF. In nucleotides, the CDR3 is TGTGCCAGCAGTTACAGGGGGCCAGCCTACGAGCAGTACTTC. The genes are TRBV6-6 and TRBJ2-7; 7 positions match TRBD1. CDR1 is MNHNY and CDR2 is SVGAGI in the germline V gene (reference sequence). Unmatched junction bases numbered 3, after V lost 2 bases and J lost 2 bases. This CDR3 is built from 14 residues.

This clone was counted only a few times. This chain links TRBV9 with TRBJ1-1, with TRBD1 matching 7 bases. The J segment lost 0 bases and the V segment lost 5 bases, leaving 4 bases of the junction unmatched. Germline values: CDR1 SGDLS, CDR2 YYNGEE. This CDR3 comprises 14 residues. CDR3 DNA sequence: TGTGCCAGCAGTGACAGGGCCATGAACACTGAAGCTTTCTTT. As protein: CASSDRAMNTEAFF. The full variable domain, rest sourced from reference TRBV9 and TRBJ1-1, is DSGVTQTPKHLITATGQRVTLRCSPRSGDLSVYWYQQSLDQGLQFLIQYYNGEERAKGNILERFSAQQFPDLHSELNLSSLELGDSALYFCASSDRAMNTEAFFGQGTRLTVV.